This T cell receptor (beta chain) was found in a study of blood T cells in healthy people across ages. General study results and limits: TCR beta diversity correlated strongly with naive T cell percentage.

Germline V gives CDR1 LGHNA, CDR2 YNFKEQ. Trimming cost V 5 bases and J 7 bases, with 12 bases left between them. The CDR3 runs 14 residues. Combining a sample-barcoded 5' primer with a J-beta primer mix, a second PCR ran for roughly 7 to 11 cycles. MiXCR, run by TCRdb on the 5' RACE reads, gives a single entry per CDR3 protein. The sample yields approximately 1,700,000 distinct CDR3 sequences, around 42% seen once. This clonotype came up a few times. Its antigen is still unknown. The rearrangement joins TRBV4-2 to TRBJ2-6; D may be TRBD2 (6 bases). The source is a human donor in good health. Sequenced sample: blood. DNA for the CDR3: TGTGCCAGCAGCTTTGGGACTCAAGCCAACGTCCTGACTTTC. Its translation is CASSFGTQANVLTF.